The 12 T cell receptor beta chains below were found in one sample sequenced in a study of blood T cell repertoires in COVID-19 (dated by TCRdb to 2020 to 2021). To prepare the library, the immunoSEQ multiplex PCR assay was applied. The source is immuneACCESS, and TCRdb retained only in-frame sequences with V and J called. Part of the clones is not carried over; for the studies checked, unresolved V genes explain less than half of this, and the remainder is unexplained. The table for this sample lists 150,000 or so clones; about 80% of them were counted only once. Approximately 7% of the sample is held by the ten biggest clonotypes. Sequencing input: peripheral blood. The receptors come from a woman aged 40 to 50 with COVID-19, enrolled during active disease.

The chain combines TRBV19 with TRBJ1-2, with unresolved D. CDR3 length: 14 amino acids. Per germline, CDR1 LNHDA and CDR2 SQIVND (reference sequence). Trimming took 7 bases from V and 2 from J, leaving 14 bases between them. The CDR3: CASTSPQNNYGYTF. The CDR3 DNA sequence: TGTGCCAGTACTTCCCCGCAGAACAACTATGGCTACACCTTC. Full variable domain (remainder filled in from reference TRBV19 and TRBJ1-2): DGGITQSPKYLFRKEGQNVTLSCEQNLNHDAMYWYRQDPGQGLRLIYYSQIVNDFQKGDIAEGYSVSREKKESFPLTVTSAQKNPTAFYLCASTSPQNNYGYTFGSGTRLTVV.

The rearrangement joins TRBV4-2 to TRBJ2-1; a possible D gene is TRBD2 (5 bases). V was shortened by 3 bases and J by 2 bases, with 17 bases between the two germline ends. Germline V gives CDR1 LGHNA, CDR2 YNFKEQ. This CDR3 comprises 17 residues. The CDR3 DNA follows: TGTGCCAGCAGCCAGGGTGAGGGAAGCCGAACCTACAATGAGCAGTTCTTC. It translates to CASSQGEGSRTYNEQFF.

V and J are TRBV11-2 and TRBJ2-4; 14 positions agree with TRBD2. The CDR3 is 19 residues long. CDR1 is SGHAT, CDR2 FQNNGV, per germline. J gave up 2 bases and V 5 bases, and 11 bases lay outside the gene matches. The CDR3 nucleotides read TGTGCCAGCAGCAATAGGGGACTAGCGGGGGAGCAGTCCAAAAACATTCAGTACTTC. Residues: CASSNRGLAGEQSKNIQYF.

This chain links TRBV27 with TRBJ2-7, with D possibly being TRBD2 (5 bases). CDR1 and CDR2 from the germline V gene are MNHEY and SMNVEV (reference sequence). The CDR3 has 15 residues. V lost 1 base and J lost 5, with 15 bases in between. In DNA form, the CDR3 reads TGTGCCAGCAGTTTATTAGGACTTGCCGGGAACGAGCAGTACTTC. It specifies CASSLLGLAGNEQYF.

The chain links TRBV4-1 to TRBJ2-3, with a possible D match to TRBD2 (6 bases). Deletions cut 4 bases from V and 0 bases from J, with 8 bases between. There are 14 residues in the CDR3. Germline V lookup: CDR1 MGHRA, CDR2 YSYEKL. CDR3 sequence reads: CASSLGTSTDTQYF. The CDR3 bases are TGCGCCAGCAGCCTCGGGACTAGCACAGATACGCAGTATTTT.

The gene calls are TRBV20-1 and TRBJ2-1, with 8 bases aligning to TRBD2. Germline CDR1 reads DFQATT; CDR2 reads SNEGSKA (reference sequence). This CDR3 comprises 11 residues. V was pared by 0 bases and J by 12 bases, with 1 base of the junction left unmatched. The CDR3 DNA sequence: TGCAGTGCTAGAGATACTAGCGGGCAGTTCTTC. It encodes CSARDTSGQFF.

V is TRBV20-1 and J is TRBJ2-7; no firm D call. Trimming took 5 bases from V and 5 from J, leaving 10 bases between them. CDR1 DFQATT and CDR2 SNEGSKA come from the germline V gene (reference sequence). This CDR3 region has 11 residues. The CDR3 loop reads CSARPVDEQYF. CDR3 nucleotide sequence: TGCAGTGCTCGCCCGGTCGACGAGCAGTACTTC.

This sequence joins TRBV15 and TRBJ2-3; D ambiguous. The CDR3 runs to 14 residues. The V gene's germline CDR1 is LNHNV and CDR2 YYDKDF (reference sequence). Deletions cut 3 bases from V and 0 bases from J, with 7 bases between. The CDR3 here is CATSSDTSTDTQYF. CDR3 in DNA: TGTGCCACCAGCAGCGACACTAGCACAGATACGCAGTATTTT.

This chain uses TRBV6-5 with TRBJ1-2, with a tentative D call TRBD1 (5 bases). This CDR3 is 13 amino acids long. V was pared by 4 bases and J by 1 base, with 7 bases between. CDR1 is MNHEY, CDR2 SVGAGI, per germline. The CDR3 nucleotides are TGTGCCAGCAGTTTCCAGGGTAACTATGGCTACACCTTC. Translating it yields CASSFQGNYGYTF.

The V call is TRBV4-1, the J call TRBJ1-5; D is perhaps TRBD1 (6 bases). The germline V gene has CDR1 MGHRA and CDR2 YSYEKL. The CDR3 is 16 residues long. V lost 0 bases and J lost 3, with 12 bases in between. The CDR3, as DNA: TGCGCCAGCAGCCAAGAAGGGGGTGGGTTCAATCAGCCCCAGCATTTT. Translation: CASSQEGGGFNQPQHF.

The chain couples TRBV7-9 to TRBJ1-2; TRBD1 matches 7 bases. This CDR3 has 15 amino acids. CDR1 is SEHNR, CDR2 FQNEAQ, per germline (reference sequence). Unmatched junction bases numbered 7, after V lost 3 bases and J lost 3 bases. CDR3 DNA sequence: TGTGCCAGCAGCTTCGACGGGACAGTTCACTATGGCTACACCTTC. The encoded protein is CASSFDGTVHYGYTF.

The CDR3 is CASSLMGSRGDTQYF. The CDR3 DNA is TGTGCCAGCAGCTTAATGGGGTCACGGGGAGATACGCAGTATTTT. The chain has TRBV7-3 and TRBJ2-3; maybe TRBD2 (5 bases). The V end was cut by 1 base, the J end by 5 bases, with 13 bases between. This CDR3 has 15 amino acids. Germline-derived CDR1 and CDR2 are SGHTA and FQGTGA.